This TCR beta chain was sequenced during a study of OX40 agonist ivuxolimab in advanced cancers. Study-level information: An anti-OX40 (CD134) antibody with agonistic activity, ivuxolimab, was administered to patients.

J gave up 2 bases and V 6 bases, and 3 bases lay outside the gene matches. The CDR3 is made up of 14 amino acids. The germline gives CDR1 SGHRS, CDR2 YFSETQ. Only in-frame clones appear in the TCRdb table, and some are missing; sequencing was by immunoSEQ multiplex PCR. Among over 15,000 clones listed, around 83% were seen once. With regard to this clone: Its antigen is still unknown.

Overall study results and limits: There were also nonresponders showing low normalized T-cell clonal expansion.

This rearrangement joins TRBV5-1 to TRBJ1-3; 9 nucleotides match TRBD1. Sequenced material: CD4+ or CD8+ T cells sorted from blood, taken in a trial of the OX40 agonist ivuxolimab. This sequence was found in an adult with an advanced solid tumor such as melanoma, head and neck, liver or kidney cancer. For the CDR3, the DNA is TGCGCCAGCACCCGGGACAGGGCTGGAAACACCATATATTTT. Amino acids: CASTRDRAGNTIYF.